Reported below is one T cell receptor (beta chain). Its antigen is unidentified. A 5'RACE template switching approach incorporating UMIs was used to make TCR beta cDNA. Reanalyzing the 5' RACE reads, TCRdb keeps one entry per CDR3 protein, without DNA. The sample has some 390,000 distinct CDR3 sequences. The data were taken from a study of T cells expressing NK-cell markers. On the study more broadly: Sequencing of TCR beta repertoires drew on sorted CD3+CD56+NKG2C+, CD3+CD56+NKG2C- and CD3+CD56-NKG2C+ T cells.

Germline V gives CDR1 DFQATT, CDR2 SNEGSKA (reference sequence). There are 14 residues in the CDR3. Study findings and constraints: A handful of donors likewise had their CD3+CD56-NKG2C+ fraction led by these clonotypes.

The specimen sequenced was blood T cells: a sorted CD56 or NKG2C T cell subset, CD4+ or CD8+ T cells, or bulk PBMC T cells (not recorded which). The genes are TRBV20-1 and TRBJ2-7; TCRdb gives TRBD1 as the D gene, but with no DNA this cannot be confirmed. The receptor was isolated from a woman between 45 and 65 years old in good health. CDR3 in amino acids: CSAGGSGVTYEQYF.